This T cell receptor beta chain was retrieved from a study of blood T cell repertoires in COVID-19. Study-wide context: PBMCs, B-cell-depleted T cells, or T cells were the source of the cDNA or gDNA that made up the material.

Source study methods: Estimates of nucleated cell counts were drawn from the amplification of reference gene primers. Repertoires were generated with immunoSEQ multiplex PCR, while TCRdb's copy carries only in-frame clones and drops some. That table supplies the V and J calls and clone size; D and trimming were determined from the DNA. The table shows 150,000 to 200,000 clones, with about 80% occurring only once. A few counts support this clone. V was trimmed by 1 base and J by 7 bases, leaving 11 bases between them. CDR1 and CDR2 from the germline V gene are MGHDK and SYGVNS. CDR3 length: 14 amino acids.

This TCR was sampled from a woman aged 80 or over with acute or convalescent COVID-19. The sequenced sample was peripheral blood. The chain employs TRBV25-1 and TRBJ1-5; no clear D. The CDR3 sequence is CASSESRVGQPQHF. The CDR3 DNA reads as TGTGCCAGCAGTGAATCGAGGGTCGGACAGCCCCAGCATTTT.